A single sample gave rise to the 3 T cell receptor beta chains below, sequenced in a study of blood T cells in healthy people across ages. Alongside a J-beta primer mix, a sample-barcoded 5' primer served in a second PCR lasting about 7 to 12 cycles. TCRdb itself ran the 5' RACE reads through MiXCR, one entry per CDR3 protein. This sample has roughly 1.6 million distinct CDR3 sequences, with roughly 30% found just once. The source material was blood. The source is a woman in her 30s in good health.

In its sample, this clonotype was seen a few times. CDR3 DNA: TGTGCCAGCAGCTTACCGGGTTGGCAGCCCCAGCATTTT. This sequence encodes CASSLPGWQPQHF. The chain employs TRBV7-2 and TRBJ1-5; no reliable D call. The V end lost 2 bases, the J end lost 7 bases, and 9 bases lay between the germline ends. This CDR3 comprises 13 residues. The germline V gene encodes CDR1 SGHTA and CDR2 FQGNSA.

About this clonotype: This may stem from a read error, because a much larger clone lies one nucleotide away. V and J are TRBV13 and TRBJ2-3, with D possibly TRBD2 on 7 matching bases. CDR1 and CDR2 from the germline V gene are PRHDT and FYEKMQ (reference sequence). CDR3 length: 14 amino acids. This CDR3 reads CAGSSRGAQDTQYF. The CDR3 DNA sequence: TGTGCCGGCAGCTCCCGGGGGGCCCAAGATACGCAGTATTTT.

The CDR3 nucleotides are TGCGCCAGCAGCCAAGTCATAGGGGAGGGGACTGAAGCTTTCTTT. It translates to CASSQVIGEGTEAFF. The genes are TRBV4-1 and TRBJ1-1, with a possible D match to TRBD1 (5 bases). Trimming removed 1 base at V and 5 bases at J, with 14 bases between. CDR3 length: 15 amino acids. Germline V CDR1 and CDR2: MGHRA, YSYEKL.